This TCR beta chain is from a study of blood T cell repertoires in COVID-19. The assay was immunoSEQ multiplex PCR, and TCRdb's table has in-frame clones only and misses some. Found here are 150,000 to 200,000 clones, about 86% of them singletons; the top ten hold about 0.96%. The CDR3 totals 12 residues. Germline V CDR1 and CDR2: SQVTM, ANQGSEA. V lost 4 bases and J 3 bases, leaving 9 bases between the germline ends. This clonotype was obtained from a woman aged 18-29 years who had recovered from COVID-19. The rearrangement uses TRBV29-1 and TRBJ2-5, with D perhaps matching TRBD1 (6 bases). Sequencing was performed on peripheral blood. CDR3 residues: CSVARQEETQYF. CDR3 DNA: TGCAGCGTTGCCCGACAGGAAGAGACCCAGTACTTC.